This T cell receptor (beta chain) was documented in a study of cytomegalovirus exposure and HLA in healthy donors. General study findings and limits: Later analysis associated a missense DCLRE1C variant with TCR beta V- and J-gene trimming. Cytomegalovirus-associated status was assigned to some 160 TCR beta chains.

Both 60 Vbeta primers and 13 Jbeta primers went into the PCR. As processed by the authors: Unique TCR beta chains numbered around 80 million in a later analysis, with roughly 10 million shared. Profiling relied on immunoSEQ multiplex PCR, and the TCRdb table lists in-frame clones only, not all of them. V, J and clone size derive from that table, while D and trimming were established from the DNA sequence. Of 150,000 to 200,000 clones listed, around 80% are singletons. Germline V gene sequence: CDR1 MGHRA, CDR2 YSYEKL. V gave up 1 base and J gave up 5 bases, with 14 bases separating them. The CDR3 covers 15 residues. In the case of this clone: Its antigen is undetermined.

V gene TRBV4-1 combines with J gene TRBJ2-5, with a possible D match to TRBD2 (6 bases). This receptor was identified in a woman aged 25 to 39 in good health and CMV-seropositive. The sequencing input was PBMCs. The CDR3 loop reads CASSQAGTALETQYF. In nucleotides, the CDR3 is TGCGCCAGCAGCCAAGCTGGGACTGCCCTTGAGACCCAGTACTTC.